Sequencing of this T cell receptor (beta chain) was carried out in a study of blood T cell repertoires in COVID-19. Membership in each cohort depended on participant-reported clinical history. For recovered donors of Cohort 3, there were two negative PCRs, clearance, or symptom resolution. Only in-frame clones appear in the TCRdb table, and some are missing; sequencing was by immunoSEQ multiplex PCR. The sample shows roughly 370,000 clones, about 86% of them seen only once. The sequence was collected from a woman between 50 and 59 years old who had recovered from COVID-19. Specimen: PBMCs or T cells enriched from blood (not recorded which).

The CDR3 spells CAWSSGVGYTF. For the CDR3, the DNA is TGTGCCTGGAGTTCGGGGGTGGGCTACACCTTC. The chain is built from TRBV30 and TRBJ1-2; perhaps TRBD1 as D (5 bases). Germline CDR1 and CDR2: GTSNPN and SVGIG (reference sequence). The V end was cut by 2 bases, the J end by 8 bases, with 9 bases between. The CDR3 has 11 residues.